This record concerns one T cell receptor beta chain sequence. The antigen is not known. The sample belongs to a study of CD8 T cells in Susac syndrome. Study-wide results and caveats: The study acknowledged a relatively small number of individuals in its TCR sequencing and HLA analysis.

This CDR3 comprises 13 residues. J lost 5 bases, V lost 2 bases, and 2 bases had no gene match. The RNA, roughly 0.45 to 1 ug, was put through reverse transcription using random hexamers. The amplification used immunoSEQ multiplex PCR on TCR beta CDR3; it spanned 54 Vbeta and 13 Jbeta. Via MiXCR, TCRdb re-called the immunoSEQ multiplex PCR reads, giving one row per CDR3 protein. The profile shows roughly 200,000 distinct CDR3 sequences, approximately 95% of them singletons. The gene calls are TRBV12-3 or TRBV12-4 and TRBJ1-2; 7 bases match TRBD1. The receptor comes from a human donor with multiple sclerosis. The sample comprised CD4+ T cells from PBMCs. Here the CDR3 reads CASSLRDRYGYTF. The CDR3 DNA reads TGTGCCAGCAGTTTACGGGACAGATATGGCTACACCTTC.